This T cell receptor beta chain was profiled in a study of T cells in Graves' hyperthyroidism and ophthalmopathy (dated by TCRdb to the late 2010s). Notes on the research overall: Peripheral blood samples were taken at initial diagnosis, before any treatment was given. Prospective prediction of ophthalmopathy was tested in an independent validation cohort consisting of 18 to 20 hyperthyroidism patients and approximately 16 patients who later progressed to ophthalmopathy. For training and testing, the 80 to 100 patients in the discovery cohort were randomly divided in a 7:3 ratio. After blood sampling, hyperthyroidism patients were treated with methimazole at a starting dose of 30 mg daily, and ophthalmopathy patients were treated with high-dose intravenous methylprednisolone. The paper reports TCR Vbeta CDR3 sequencing of 135 peripheral blood samples: 40 or so ophthalmopathy, 75 to 80 hyperthyroidism and approximately 17 progressor patients. The study also compared thyroid tissue and blood T-cell repertoires from 6 or 7 Graves' hyperthyroidism patients. A discovery cohort of about 96 patients, about 40 with Graves' ophthalmopathy and more than 55 with stable Graves' hyperthyroidism, was used to find distinguishing TCR V-J signatures.

In the ophthalmopathy patients, disease was moderately to severely active, with a Clinical Activity Score of 3 or more, a NOSPECS grade of 4 or more, and a duration of less than 3 months. The study excluded patients with uncontrolled infections, other autoimmune diseases, pregnancy or lactation. Diagnoses were based on clinical symptoms, serum thyroxine and TRAb, thyroid ultrasound and orbital computed tomography. Ficoll-Paque density gradient centrifugation was used to isolate PBMCs from 10 ml of fresh peripheral blood. Total RNA was extracted using Trizol reagent, and RNA quality was assessed on an Agilent 2100 Bioanalyzer. Only a few counts were recorded for this clonotype. The antigen it binds to is not known. Base qualities are not provided; no much larger clone lies one nucleotide away. The paper's findings and limits, for the study overall: Most expanded thyroid clonotypes (frequency above 0.001) were also detected in blood, suggesting blood repertoires may reflect thyroid immune responses. Sample size was not statistically predetermined, and blinding of investigators to group allocation was not performed. A 13 V-J signature model separated ophthalmopathy from stable hyperthyroidism, with around 88% sensitivity and 81.08% specificity in cross-validation and 80%/75% in testing. In validation, the model predicted progression to ophthalmopathy with approximately 69% sensitivity and roughly 72% specificity, a median of 6.5 months before onset.

CDR1 and CDR2 are read off the germline V gene (reference sequence) as LGHDT and YNNKEL. V lost 4 bases and J lost 11 bases; the stretch between them is 12 bases long. The CDR3 covers 13 residues, taking in both the cysteine and the phenylalanine. Only the CDR3 part of the read is kept: 39 bases, read in frame from the first base. TCR beta CDR3 regions were amplified from RNA transcripts. For the first round of RT-PCR on the TCR CDR3, the HTBI primer set was used together with the Qiagen OneStep RT-PCR kit. Libraries were constructed in a second round of multiplex PCR, after which size selection and purification were carried out. Sequencing of the libraries was done on an Illumina HiSeq2000 using paired-end 100 bp reads. Processing in the source paper ran as follows. SOAPnuke was used to process the raw data, removing reads that contained adapters or uncalled bases, had a mean Phred below 15, or lacked an exact match to the constant primer or identifier. COPE v1.2.5 was used to merge the high-quality paired reads, and each unique nucleotide sequence was defined as a clonotype. Clonotypes were aligned to IMGT TRBV, TRBD and TRBJ reference segments using MiTCR v1.1. The analysis was restricted to V-J combinations with a frequency above 0.0001, which together covered 99.2% of the repertoires. A TCS score was defined as the ratio between F50 (clonal expansion) and ExV (chaos), using BLOSUM62-based TCRdist between CDR3 peptides within each V-J. Welch's t-statistics and random forest reduced roughly 540 V-J features to 13, which were used in a naive Bayes classifier (R e1071). The raw public data were reprocessed by TCRdb itself: fastp quality trimming at Q25, MiXCR clonotype calling, in-frame beta chains only. Here each entry gathers all rows of one CDR3 protein and keeps the most common genes and DNA. These V and J calls originate from TCRdb's pipeline instead of the authors' own analysis. This sample lists hundreds of thousands of distinct CDR3 sequences; 15% to 20% were detected once. The leading ten clones occupy 45% to 50% of the sample.

The chain is encoded by TRBV3-1 joined to TRBJ1-6, with the D segment identity uncertain. The sequence was collected from a man in his forties or fifties with Graves' ophthalmopathy. The material sequenced was blood. The nucleotides are TGTGCCAGCAGCCCCCTCCAGGTGCCACCCCTCCACTTT. Its translation is CASSPLQVPPLHF.